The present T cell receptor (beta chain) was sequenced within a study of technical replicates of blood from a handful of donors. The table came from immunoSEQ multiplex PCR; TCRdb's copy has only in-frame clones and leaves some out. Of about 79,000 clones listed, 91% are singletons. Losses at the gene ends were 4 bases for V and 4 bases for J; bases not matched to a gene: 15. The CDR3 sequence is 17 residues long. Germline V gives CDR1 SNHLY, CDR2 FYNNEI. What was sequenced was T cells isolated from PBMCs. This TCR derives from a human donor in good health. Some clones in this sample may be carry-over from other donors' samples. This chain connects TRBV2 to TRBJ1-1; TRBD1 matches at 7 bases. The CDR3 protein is CASSAGAGGRVITEAFF. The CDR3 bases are TGTGCCAGCAGTGCCGGAGCAGGGGGAAGGGTAATCACTGAAGCTTTCTTT.